The clone carrying this T cell receptor (beta chain) was seen a handful of times. Germline CDR1 reads SGHRS; CDR2 reads YFSETQ. The CDR3 is 13 amino acids. Trimming shortened V by 0 bases and J by 6 bases, and 10 bases separated the two germline ends. TCRdb called the RT-PCR reads again in MiXCR, with one record for every CDR3 protein. The sample carries hundreds of thousands of distinct CDR3 sequences, over 12% recorded once. The clonotype was recovered from a female donor in good health, serving as a healthy control. Source material: memory CD4+ T cells from blood. The gene calls are TRBV5-1 and TRBJ2-7, with D possibly called TRBD1 or TRBD2 (5 bases each). The CDR3: CASSLGGSGEQYF. The CDR3 nucleotides are TGCGCCAGCAGCTTGGGGGGGAGTGGCGAGCAGTACTTC.